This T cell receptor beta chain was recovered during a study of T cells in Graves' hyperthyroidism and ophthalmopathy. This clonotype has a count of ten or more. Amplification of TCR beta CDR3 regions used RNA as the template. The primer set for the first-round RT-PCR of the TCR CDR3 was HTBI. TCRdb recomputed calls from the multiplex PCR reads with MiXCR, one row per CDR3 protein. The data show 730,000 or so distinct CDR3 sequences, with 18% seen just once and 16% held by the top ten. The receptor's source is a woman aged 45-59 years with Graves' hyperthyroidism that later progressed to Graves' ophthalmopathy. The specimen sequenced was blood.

CDR3 sequence: CASTDWTGAFMNTEAFF. The CDR3, as DNA: TGTGCCAGTACCGACTGGACAGGGGCCTTCATGAACACTGAAGCTTTCTTT. J is TRBJ1-1 and V is TRBV7-2; 9 bases line up with TRBD1. This CDR3 is built from 17 residues. The germline CDR1 and CDR2 sequences are SGHTA and FQGNSA. V trimming: 9 bases; J trimming: 0 bases; junction bases outside the gene matches: 14. The full variable domain, rest sourced from reference TRBV7-2 and TRBJ1-1, is GAGVSQSPSNKVTEKGKDVELRCDPISGHTALYWYRQSLGQGLEFLIYFQGNSAPDKSGLPSDRFSAERTGGSVSTLTIQRTQQEDSAVYLCASTDWTGAFMNTEAFFGQGTRLTVV.